This is a list of T cell receptor beta chains from one sample in a study of blood T cell repertoires in COVID-19. TCRdb's table, derived via immunoSEQ multiplex PCR, lists solely in-frame clones and lacks some. The sample lists approximately 93,000 clones, roughly 70% occurring once. The sequencing input was peripheral blood. These TCRs come from a woman older than 75 with acute or convalescent COVID-19. CDR3s include the opening cysteine and the closing phenylalanine or tryptophan. D genes are given only for firm matches. Rows may omit the clone size; those that give it use once, few, many or a size class.

d_call	clone_size	cdr3_length	j_call	v_call	cdr3_aa	cdr3_nt
TRBD2	once	15	TRBJ2-5	TRBV7-2	CASSSGLAGGGTQYF	TGTGCCAGCAGCTCCGGACTAGCGGGCGGAGGGACCCAGTACTTC
-	once	15	TRBJ1-5	TRBV23-1	CASSHLGVFHQPQHF	TGCGCCAGCTCCCATCTAGGGGTGTTTCATCAGCCCCAGCATTTT
-	once	17	TRBJ1-2	TRBV5-8	CASSLVRPRGKDYGYTF	TGTGCCAGCAGCTTGGTGAGACCGCGGGGCAAGGACTATGGCTACACCTTC
TRBD1	-	17	TRBJ2-7	TRBV5-1	CASSKRTPGQGQDEQYF	TGCGCCAGCAGCAAACGGACCCCGGGACAGGGGCAGGACGAGCAGTACTTC
TRBD1	once	14	TRBJ1-1	TRBV5-1	CASSDGTGNTEAFF	TGCGCCAGCAGTGATGGGACAGGCAACACTGAAGCTTTCTTT
TRBD1	-	15	TRBJ1-2	TRBV7-6	CASSPTGQGNYGYTF	TGTGCCAGCAGCCCCACGGGACAGGGTAACTATGGCTACACCTTC
TRBD1	-	17	TRBJ1-1	TRBV4-3	CASSPLLVGQGAVEAFF	TGCGCCAGCAGCCCTCTTCTGGTCGGACAGGGGGCAGTTGAAGCTTTCTTT
-	-	14	TRBJ1-2	TRBV12-5	CASGVAGIDYGYTF	TGTGCTAGTGGTGTTGCAGGGATAGACTATGGCTACACCTTC
-	-	14	TRBJ2-3	TRBV5-1	CASSLDRVSDTQYF	TGCGCCAGCAGCTTGGACAGGGTCTCAGATACGCAGTATTTT
TRBD1	-	16	TRBJ1-1	TRBV30	CAWSVMGTGENTEAFF	TGTGCCTGGAGTGTAATGGGGACAGGGGAGAACACTGAAGCTTTCTTT
TRBD2	-	13	TRBJ2-1	TRBV12-3/TRBV12-4	CASRRTGGVEQFF	TGTGCCAGCAGGAGAACGGGGGGGGTTGAGCAGTTCTTC
-	-	15	TRBJ1-5	TRBV19	CASSIRNRFNQPQHF	TGTGCCAGTAGTATTAGGAACAGGTTTAATCAGCCCCAGCATTTT
TRBD1	-	17	TRBJ1-4	TRBV18	CASSHKGALATNEKLFF	TGTGCCAGCTCACATAAGGGGGCTCTCGCAACTAATGAAAAACTGTTTTTT
-	-	15	TRBJ2-2	TRBV7-6	CASSLNREVRGELFF	TGTGCCAGCAGCTTAAATCGAGAGGTCCGCGGGGAGCTGTTTTTT
TRBD1	-	13	TRBJ1-2	TRBV29-1	CSAGTGGYYGYTF	TGCAGCGCTGGGACAGGGGGCTACTATGGCTACACCTTC
TRBD1	-	15	TRBJ2-7	TRBV5-4	CASSRGGSFSYEQYF	TGTGCCAGCAGTCGAGGGGGCAGTTTCTCCTACGAGCAGTACTTC
TRBD1	once	16	TRBJ2-6	TRBV15	CATSRGTGPGANVLTF	TGTGCCACCAGCAGAGGGACAGGACCTGGGGCCAACGTCCTGACTTTC
-	-	13	TRBJ1-1	TRBV6-1	CASSEEGDTEAFF	TGTGCCAGCAGTGAGGAGGGAGACACTGAAGCTTTCTTT
-	-	18	TRBJ1-6	TRBV27	CASSLSPQGYSYNSPLHF	TGTGCCAGCAGTTTATCCCCCCAGGGTTACTCCTATAATTCACCCCTCCACTTT
-	-	14	TRBJ1-2	TRBV10-3	CAISRGTRMDGYTF	TGTGCCATCAGTAGAGGGACACGGATGGATGGCTACACCTTC
-	few	14	TRBJ1-4	TRBV28	CASSLDMGPEKLFF	TGTGCCAGCAGCCTCGACATGGGTCCCGAAAAACTGTTTTTT
-	few	15	TRBJ1-1	TRBV11-1	CASSSKIRVDTEAFF	TGTGCCAGCAGCTCCAAGATTCGGGTGGACACTGAAGCTTTCTTT
-	once	14	TRBJ1-5	TRBV18	CASSPLQGIQPQHF	TGTGCCAGCTCACCACTCCAGGGGATTCAGCCCCAGCATTTT
-	-	11	TRBJ1-2	TRBV7-9	CASSPGYGYTF	TGTGCCAGCAGCCCAGGCTATGGCTACACCTTC
TRBD2	-	15	TRBJ2-5	TRBV5-1	CASSPSSGGGETQYF	TGCGCCAGCAGCCCGTCCTCCGGGGGGGGCGAGACCCAGTACTTC
TRBD1	few	15	TRBJ1-2	TRBV5-1	CASSSRQGANYGYTF	TGCGCCAGCAGCTCTCGACAGGGGGCTAACTATGGCTACACCTTC
-	-	15	TRBJ1-3	TRBV6-5	CASSSTGTSGNTIYF	TGTGCCAGCAGTAGTACAGGGACCTCTGGAAACACCATATATTTT
-	few	15	TRBJ1-4	TRBV6-1	CASKDIGATNEKLFF	TGTGCCAGCAAGGACATTGGAGCCACTAATGAAAAACTGTTTTTT
TRBD2	-	13	TRBJ2-3	TRBV5-1	CASSLIVRGDQYF	TGCGCCAGCAGCTTGATCGTCCGGGGGGACCAGTATTTT
-	-	14	TRBJ2-3	TRBV29-1	CSVEDAGRTDTQYF	TGCAGCGTTGAAGACGCGGGGCGCACAGATACGCAGTATTTT
-	-	14	TRBJ2-1	TRBV7-2	CASGEQAGNNEQFF	TGTGCCAGCGGGGAACAAGCCGGGAACAATGAGCAGTTCTTC
TRBD2	-	16	TRBJ2-5	TRBV5-1	CASSRSSGSLQETQYF	TGCGCCAGCAGTCGGAGTAGCGGGAGCCTACAAGAGACCCAGTACTTC
TRBD1	-	14	TRBJ2-2	TRBV18	CASSLGQGTGELFF	TGTGCCAGCTCACTAGGACAGGGGACCGGGGAGCTGTTTTTT
TRBD1	-	18	TRBJ2-6	TRBV9	CASSVPRAGGPEANVLTF	TGTGCCAGCAGCGTACCCCGGGCAGGGGGCCCAGAGGCCAACGTCCTGACTTTC
TRBD2	-	16	TRBJ2-3	TRBV5-1	CASSEESGGGTDTQYF	TGCGCCAGCAGCGAGGAAAGCGGGGGAGGCACAGATACGCAGTATTTT
-	-	15	TRBJ2-5	TRBV7-9	CASSRQGREEETQYF	TGTGCCAGCAGCCGCCAGGGGAGGGAGGAAGAGACCCAGTACTTC
-	-	13	TRBJ1-5	TRBV30	CAWNRFSNQPQHF	TGTGCCTGGAACAGGTTTAGCAATCAGCCCCAGCATTTT
-	-	12	TRBJ1-2	TRBV7-2	CASSLTGYGYTF	TGTGCCAGCAGCTTAACGGGCTATGGCTACACCTTC
-	-	14	TRBJ1-4	TRBV28	CASSRGGNNEKLFF	TGTGCCAGCAGCCGCGGGGGGAATAATGAAAAACTGTTTTTT
TRBD1	-	15	TRBJ1-5	TRBV6-1	CASSDLGQGTQPQHF	TGTGCCAGCAGTGATTTGGGACAGGGTACGCAGCCCCAGCATTTT
-	-	14	TRBJ1-5	TRBV3-1/TRBV3-2	CASSQDNGKGPQHF	TGTGCCAGCAGCCAAGATAACGGGAAAGGGCCCCAGCATTTT
TRBD2	many	15	TRBJ2-5	TRBV6-4	CASSRTSGGQETQYF	TGTGCCAGCAGCAGGACTAGCGGGGGACAAGAGACCCAGTACTTC